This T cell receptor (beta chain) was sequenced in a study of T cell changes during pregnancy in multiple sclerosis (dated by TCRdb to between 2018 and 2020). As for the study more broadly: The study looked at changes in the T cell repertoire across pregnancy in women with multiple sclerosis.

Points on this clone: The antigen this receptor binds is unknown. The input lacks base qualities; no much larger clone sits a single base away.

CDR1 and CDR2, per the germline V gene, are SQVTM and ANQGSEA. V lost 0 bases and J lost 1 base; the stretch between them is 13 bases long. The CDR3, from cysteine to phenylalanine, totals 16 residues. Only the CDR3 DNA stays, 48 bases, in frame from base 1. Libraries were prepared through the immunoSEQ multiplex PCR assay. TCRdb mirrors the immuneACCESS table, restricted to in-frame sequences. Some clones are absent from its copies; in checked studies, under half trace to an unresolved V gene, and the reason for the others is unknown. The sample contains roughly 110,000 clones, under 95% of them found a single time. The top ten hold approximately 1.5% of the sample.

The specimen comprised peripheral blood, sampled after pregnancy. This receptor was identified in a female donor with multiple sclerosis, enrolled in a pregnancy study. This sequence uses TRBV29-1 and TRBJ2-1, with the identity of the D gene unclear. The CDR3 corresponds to CSVEDRAVLSYNEQFF. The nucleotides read TGCAGCGTTGAAGATCGCGCGGTCCTGTCCTACAATGAGCAGTTCTTC.